The next 24 T cell receptor beta chains were all read from a single sample in a study of PD-1 blockade in classical Hodgkin lymphoma (dated by TCRdb to about 2020). This sample's time point label indicates: cycle 4 day 1 (C4D1), after 5 to 7 weeks of nivolumab. Relapse after autologous stem cell transplantation had occurred in all trial patients, and cohorts A, B and C were distinguished by prior brentuximab vedotin exposure. Library generation was performed with the immunoSEQ multiplex PCR assay. This immuneACCESS table, as held by TCRdb, lists in-frame sequences with V and J called but not all clones. Of the missing ones, under half trace to an unresolved V gene in checked studies; the others have no known cause. This sample is represented by about 85,000 clones; about nine tenths of them were singletons. The leading ten clones occupy approximately 2.9% of the sample. The sequences come from peripheral blood mononuclear cells (PBMCs), collected before the fourth cycle of nivolumab. These receptors came from a human donor with classical Hodgkin lymphoma.

The chain is built from TRBV7-2 and TRBJ2-3; no definite D call. The germline V and J ends were trimmed by 5 bases and 5 bases, with 5 bases remaining between them. This CDR3 is built from 11 residues. Germline V lookup: CDR1 SGHTA, CDR2 FQGNSA. CDR3 in amino acids: CASSAGDTQYF. The CDR3, as DNA: TGTGCCAGCAGCGCTGGAGATACGCAGTATTTT. The full variable domain, rest sourced from reference TRBV7-2 and TRBJ2-3, is GAGVSQSPSNKVTEKGKDVELRCDPISGHTALYWYRQSLGQGLEFLIYFQGNSAPDKSGLPSDRFSAERTGGSVSTLTIQRTQQEDSAVYLCASSAGDTQYFGPGTRLTVL.

V usage is TRBV6-1 and J usage is TRBJ1-2; 7 positions agree with TRBD1. Germline trimming cut 2 bases from V and 5 bases from J; bases unmatched to any gene: 2. Germline CDR1 is MNHNS and CDR2 is SASEGT. The CDR3 runs 13 residues. CDR3 in amino acids: CASSEQGGYGYTF. The CDR3 DNA is TGTGCCAGCAGTGAACAGGGGGGGTATGGCTACACCTTC.

DNA of the CDR3: TGTGCCAGTAGTAGACAGGGTGGGGATGATGCCCAGCATTTT. It codes for CASSRQGGDDAQHF. The chain recombines TRBV19 with TRBJ1-5; TRBD1 aligns across 7 bases. The CDR3 totals 14 residues. Germline CDR1 and CDR2: LNHDA and SQIVND (reference sequence). V lost 4 bases, J lost 11 bases, and 11 bases stayed unmatched.

The chain employs TRBV4-3 and TRBJ2-1; D gene uncertain. The ends were cut back, 1 base at V and 4 bases at J, with 20 bases in the middle. The length of the CDR3 is 18 residues. Per the germline V gene, CDR1 is LGHNA and CDR2 is YSLEER. In DNA form, the CDR3 reads TGCGCCAGCAGCCAAGCCCAGGAGCCCGTCCCTTCTTACAATGAGCAGTTCTTC. Its translation: CASSQAQEPVPSYNEQFF.

The chain has TRBV9 and TRBJ1-2; 8 positions match TRBD1. The V and J ends lost 0 bases and 0 bases, in that order; junction bases with no gene match: 1. The CDR3 totals 15 residues. Germline CDR1 reads SGDLS; CDR2 reads YYNGEE. The CDR3 loop reads CASSVGQGPNYGYTF. DNA for the CDR3: TGTGCCAGCAGCGTAGGACAGGGGCCTAACTATGGCTACACCTTC.

The chain couples TRBV7-2 to TRBJ1-5, with D tentatively TRBD1 (6 bases). Germline CDR1 and CDR2: SGHTA and FQGNSA. Trimming removed 3 bases from V and 6 bases from J, with 12 bases in between. The CDR3 contains 14 residues. CDR3 sequence: CASSLDSPGQPQHF. The CDR3 DNA is TGTGCCAGCAGCTTGGACAGTCCGGGTCAGCCCCAGCATTTT.

The chain uses TRBV15 and TRBJ1-6; D not certain. In germline, CDR1 is LNHNV, CDR2 YYDKDF (reference sequence). V lost 8 bases and J 0 bases, leaving 5 bases between the germline ends. The CDR3 has 13 amino acids. The CDR3 spells CATHDSYNSPLHF. CDR3 nucleotide sequence: TGTGCCACCCACGACTCCTATAATTCACCCCTCCACTTT.

The rearrangement links TRBV7-9 to TRBJ1-5; the match to TRBD1 covers 8 bases. Germline loops: CDR1 SEHNR, CDR2 FQNEAQ (reference sequence). CDR3 length equals 17 residues. V dropped 5 bases and J dropped 6; count of bases not matched to a gene: 15. The CDR3 protein is CASSRIRQGARGQPQHF. The CDR3 region has the DNA TGTGCCAGCAGCCGAATTCGGCAGGGGGCGCGGGGTCAGCCCCAGCATTTT.

This clone was seen once. The V call is TRBV10-3, the J call TRBJ2-5; TRBD1 is a possible D gene (7 bases). Germline CDR1 and CDR2: ENHRY and SYGVKD. The CDR3 is 15 amino acids. V lost 9 bases and J 4 bases, leaving 21 bases between the germline ends. CDR3 region: CAIKRAEGARETQYF. The CDR3 DNA is TGTGCCATTAAAAGGGCGGAGGGGGCACGAGAGACCCAGTACTTC.

This clone has just a few counts. This CDR3 reads CASRGSGTEAFF. DNA for the CDR3: TGTGCATCAAGGGGATCGGGCACTGAAGCTTTCTTT. The V gene is TRBV6-5, the J gene TRBJ1-1; tentatively, D is TRBD1 (5 bases). The germline gives CDR1 MNHEY, CDR2 SVGAGI. The CDR3 totals 12 residues.

The chain employs TRBV4-2 and TRBJ2-2, with D maybe TRBD1 (5 bases). Looked up from germline, CDR1 is LGHNA and CDR2 is YNFKEQ. The CDR3 is 15 amino acids. V lost 0 bases and J lost 4, with 9 bases in between. CDR3 DNA sequence: TGTGCCAGCAGCCAAGATGATAGGGGCACCGGGGAGCTGTTTTTT. Its translation is CASSQDDRGTGELFF.

This clone was observed a few times. The chain combines TRBV9 with TRBJ1-2; D is possibly TRBD1 (5 bases). The CDR3 length is 14 residues. Looked up from germline, CDR1 is SGDLS and CDR2 is YYNGEE. V was pared by 7 bases and J by 5 bases, with 18 bases between. CDR3 sequence (DNA): TGTGCCAGCGGTAGTGAGGGTTCAGGGTATGGCTACACCTTC. Translation gives CASGSEGSGYGYTF.

This chain uses TRBV28 with TRBJ2-5, with 13 bases matching TRBD2. The germline V gene has CDR1 MDHEN and CDR2 SYDVKM. With V trimmed by 4 bases and J by 1 base, 3 bases remained unmatched. The CDR3 contains 16 residues. Here the CDR3 reads CASSSRLAGGQETQYF. Here the CDR3 DNA reads TGTGCCAGCAGTTCGCGACTAGCGGGGGGCCAAGAGACCCAGTACTTC.

The J gene is TRBJ1-6, the V gene TRBV19; TRBD1 matches at 7 bases. J gave up 8 bases and V 5 bases, and 12 bases lay outside the gene matches. Germline-derived CDR1 and CDR2 are LNHDA and SQIVND (reference sequence). CDR3 length: 16 amino acids. Here the CDR3 DNA reads TGTGCCAGTAGTTTGGGGGACAGTTGGTTGGATTCACCCCTCCACTTT. It specifies CASSLGDSWLDSPLHF.

This chain connects TRBV30 to TRBJ2-5, with D unresolved. Per germline, CDR1 GTSNPN and CDR2 SVGIG (reference sequence). Trimming took off 0 bases at V and 5 bases at J, with 4 bases between the two ends. This CDR3 spans 11 amino acids. DNA for the CDR3: TGTGCCTGGAGTGTTGCGGAGACCCAGTACTTC. This translates into CAWSVAETQYF.

The chain couples TRBV7-2 to TRBJ2-3; D remains ambiguous. The CDR3 is made up of 13 amino acids. CDR1 is SGHTA and CDR2 is FQGNSA in the germline V gene. V lost 7 bases to trimming and J lost 4 bases, with 12 bases between them. The CDR3 bases are TGTGCCAGCAACCAAAGATGGGCAGATACGCAGTATTTT. This sequence encodes CASNQRWADTQYF.

The chain combines TRBV6-5 with TRBJ1-6, with a weak D call TRBD1 (6 bases). Trimming took 6 bases from V and 7 from J, leaving 13 bases between them. Germline V gene data show CDR1 as MNHEY and CDR2 as SVGAGI. This CDR3 comprises 14 residues. In DNA, the CDR3 is TGTGCCAGCAGCCAACCGGACAGAAATTCACCCCTCCACTTT. Residues: CASSQPDRNSPLHF.

The chain joins TRBV19 to TRBJ2-5; 9 bases fit TRBD1. Germline CDR1 reads LNHDA; CDR2 reads SQIVND (reference sequence). V lost 4 bases to trimming and J lost 3 bases; unmatched junction nucleotides: 6. CDR3 length equals 15 residues. In nucleotides, the CDR3 is TGTGCCAGTAGTACCCTCGGGACAGGGAAAGAGACCCAGTACTTC. Its protein product is CASSTLGTGKETQYF.

The chain uses TRBV29-1 and TRBJ1-2; 7 bases align to TRBD1. From germline, CDR1 is SQVTM and CDR2 ANQGSEA. Trimming took 6 bases from V and 6 from J; bases not matched to a gene: 7. The CDR3 runs to 12 residues. CDR3 DNA sequence: TGCAGCGTCAAAGACAGGGACGATGGCTACACCTTC. Its protein is CSVKDRDDGYTF.

The J gene is TRBJ2-1, the V gene TRBV5-1; 12 bases are a match to TRBD1. From germline, CDR1 is SGHRS and CDR2 YFSETQ. Trimming cost V 6 bases and J 5 bases; bases outside gene matches: 9. There are 16 residues in the CDR3. The CDR3 protein is CASTPRWDRGHNEQFF. CDR3 DNA: TGCGCCAGCACGCCCCGTTGGGACAGGGGGCACAATGAGCAGTTCTTC. The full variable domain, in which reference TRBV5-1 and TRBJ2-1 provide the parts outside the CDR3, is KAGVTQTPRYLIKTRGQQVTLSCSPISGHRSVSWYQQTPGQGLQFLFEYFSETQRNKGNFPGRFSGRQFSNSRSEMNVSTLELGDSALYLCASTPRWDRGHNEQFFGPGTRLTVL.

The chain employs TRBV9 and TRBJ2-6, with D uncertain. The CDR3 consists of 14 residues. Trimming took off 0 bases at V and 2 bases at J, with 3 bases between the two ends. Germline values: CDR1 SGDLS, CDR2 YYNGEE. The CDR3 reads CASSVGAGANVLTF. The CDR3, as DNA: TGTGCCAGCAGCGTAGGAGCTGGGGCCAACGTCCTGACTTTC.

V is TRBV10-1 and J is TRBJ1-1; D call uncertain. V lost 3 bases and J lost 3, with 8 bases in between. The germline gives CDR1 WNHNN, CDR2 SYGVQD (reference sequence). The CDR3 length is 13 residues. CDR3 sequence (DNA): TGCGCCAGCAGTGAATTGTTCGACACTGAAGCTTTCTTT. Amino acid sequence: CASSELFDTEAFF.

Relative to its sample, this clone is medium-sized (0.01 to 0.1%). V is TRBV2 and J is TRBJ1-2, with D maybe TRBD1 (6 bases). Trimming pared 6 bases from V and 4 bases from J, leaving 15 bases between. Germline CDR1 is SNHLY and CDR2 is FYNNEI. The CDR3 contains 14 residues. This chain's CDR3 is CASRPMVGAYGYTF. The CDR3, as DNA: TGTGCCAGCAGGCCTATGGTGGGGGCCTATGGCTACACCTTC.

The V and J genes are TRBV29-1 and TRBJ2-2; D not resolved. This CDR3 is built from 13 residues. V lost 6 bases and J lost 0, with 8 bases in between. Germline CDR1 and CDR2: SQVTM and ANQGSEA. CDR3 amino acids: CSVLRTNTGELFF. CDR3 bases: TGCAGCGTACTTCGTACGAACACCGGGGAGCTGTTTTTT.